The next 22 T cell receptor beta chains were all read from a single sample in a study of cytomegalovirus exposure and HLA in healthy donors. The data were produced by immunoSEQ multiplex PCR, yet TCRdb's version contains in-frame clones alone and is incomplete. The table lists 95,000 to 150,000 clones, 90% to 95% of them singletons, with 1% to 1.5% in the top ten. The material sequenced was PBMCs. All receptors derive from a woman under 30 in good health and CMV-seronegative.

The V call is TRBV9, the J call TRBJ2-7; a weak D match, TRBD1 (5 bases). In germline, CDR1 is SGDLS, CDR2 YYNGEE. This CDR3 is built from 12 residues. The germline V and J ends were trimmed by 3 bases and 7 bases, with 11 bases remaining between them. Written as DNA, the CDR3 is TGTGCCAGCAGCGCCGACAGAGGTGAGCAGTACTTC. Translation: CASSADRGEQYF.

This sequence joins TRBV5-1 and TRBJ1-3; D possibly corresponds to TRBD1 (5 bases). This CDR3 is built from 15 residues. CDR1 and CDR2 (germline): SGHRS, YFSETQ. Trimming shortened V by 4 bases and J by 0 bases, and 11 bases separated the two germline ends. Here the CDR3 DNA reads TGCGCCAGCAGCCCGACAGTTTTCTCTGGAAACACCATATATTTT. Amino acid sequence: CASSPTVFSGNTIYF.

The DNA of the CDR3 is TGTGCCAGCAGCCCCACAGGGCTCACTGAAGCTTTCTTT. Translating gives CASSPTGLTEAFF. The chain links TRBV7-6 to TRBJ1-1; maybe TRBD1 (6 bases). The ends were cut back, 5 bases at V and 4 bases at J, with 11 bases in the middle. The CDR3 is 13 residues long. Germline CDR1 reads SGHVS; CDR2 reads FNYEAQ. The whole variable domain, remainder taken from reference TRBV7-6 and TRBJ1-1, is GAGVSQSPRYKVTKRGQDVALRCDPISGHVSLYWYRQALGQGPEFLTYFNYEAQQDKSGLPNDRFSAERPEGSISTLTIQRTEQRDSAMYRCASSPTGLTEAFFGQGTRLTVV.

The chain combines TRBV2 with TRBJ1-2; D is uncertain. Trimming left V 10 bases short and J 8 bases short, with 14 bases between. Germline V gene data show CDR1 as SNHLY and CDR2 as FYNNEI. This CDR3 spans 11 amino acids. Here the CDR3 DNA reads TGTGCCATACCCCGAGATCCGGGCTACACCTTC. This sequence encodes CAIPRDPGYTF.

The chain has TRBV7-9 and TRBJ1-4; D unresolved. This CDR3 comprises 16 residues. The germline V and J ends were trimmed by 3 bases and 1 base, with 12 bases remaining between them. The germline V gene encodes CDR1 SEHNR and CDR2 FQNEAQ (reference sequence). The CDR3 DNA follows: TGTGCCAGCAGCTTTTTCCTCGGCGGAACTAATGAAAAACTGTTTTTT. Protein sequence: CASSFFLGGTNEKLFF.

V usage is TRBV5-6 and J usage is TRBJ2-3, with 11 positions matching TRBD1. The length of the CDR3 is 16 residues. The germline V gene encodes CDR1 SGHDT and CDR2 YYEEEE. Trimming cost V 4 bases and J 2 bases; bases outside gene matches: 6. The DNA for the CDR3 is TGTGCCAGCAGCCCCGGACAGGGGGCGGCCACAGATACGCAGTATTTT. Amino acid sequence: CASSPGQGAATDTQYF.

This clone was detected a few times. The J gene is TRBJ2-1, the V gene TRBV19; 8 bases are a match to TRBD2. V gave up 5 bases and J gave up 9 bases; unmatched junction bases: 12. CDR1 and CDR2 (germline): LNHDA, SQIVND (reference sequence). CDR3 length: 15 amino acids. The CDR3 DNA follows: TGTGCCAGTAGTCTGGGACTAGGGGCGACGGGTGAGCAGTTCTTC. Protein: CASSLGLGATGEQFF.

V gene TRBV5-1 combines with J gene TRBJ2-3; 10 bases line up with TRBD2. Germline V lookup: CDR1 SGHRS, CDR2 YFSETQ. V lost 0 bases to trimming and J lost 5 bases; unmatched junction nucleotides: 6. The CDR3 spans 16 residues. The CDR3: CASSLGASGSRDTQYF. In DNA, the CDR3 is TGCGCCAGCAGCTTGGGAGCTAGCGGGAGCCGAGATACGCAGTATTTT.

For the CDR3, the DNA is TGCGCCAGCAGCGCGCGACAGGGGGCGGCCGCAGATACGCAGTATTTT. It translates to CASSARQGAAADTQYF. The genes are TRBV5-1 and TRBJ2-3, with 10 bases aligning to TRBD1. The CDR3 runs to 16 residues. CDR1 is SGHRS, CDR2 YFSETQ, per germline. Unmatched junction bases numbered 9, after V lost 4 bases and J lost 4 bases. The entire variable domain, with the rest obtained from reference TRBV5-1 and TRBJ2-3, is as follows: KAGVTQTPRYLIKTRGQQVTLSCSPISGHRSVSWYQQTPGQGLQFLFEYFSETQRNKGNFPGRFSGRQFSNSRSEMNVSTLELGDSALYLCASSARQGAAADTQYFGPGTRLTVL.

The chain is built from TRBV19 and TRBJ2-7; 12 bases agree with TRBD2. Germline V gives CDR1 LNHDA, CDR2 SQIVND (reference sequence). The CDR3 has 15 residues. Trimming removed 5 bases from V and 0 bases from J; junction bases left unmatched: 2. The CDR3 DNA reads TGTGCCAGTAGTTGGACTAGCGGGGCCTCCTACGAGCAGTACTTC. It codes for CASSWTSGASYEQYF.

The CDR3 spells CASGTGLYEQYF. The CDR3 DNA reads as TGTGCCAGCGGGACAGGGCTATACGAGCAGTACTTC. J is TRBJ2-7 and V is TRBV6-5; TRBD1 agrees at 9 bases. The CDR3 extends over 12 amino acids. The trim removed 8 bases at V and 4 bases at J, leaving 3 bases unmatched. Germline lookup yields CDR1 MNHEY and CDR2 SVGAGI.

The chain joins TRBV5-6 to TRBJ2-4, with 7 bases identical to TRBD1. The CDR3 consists of 13 residues. Per the germline V gene, CDR1 is SGHDT and CDR2 is YYEEEE. V lost 1 base to trimming and J lost 8 bases; unmatched junction nucleotides: 3. CDR3 nucleotides: TGTGCCAGCAGCTTGAAGGGGGCGGACATTCAGTACTTC. Its translation: CASSLKGADIQYF.

The chain uses TRBV28 and TRBJ2-2; 9 bases align to TRBD1. The CDR3 length is 19 residues. Germline loops: CDR1 MDHEN, CDR2 SYDVKM. V lost 6 bases, J lost 4 bases, and 18 bases stayed unmatched. This chain's CDR3 is CASRGAGTGYEWGTGELFF. The CDR3 DNA is TGTGCCAGCAGGGGAGCAGGGACAGGGTACGAATGGGGCACCGGGGAGCTGTTTTTT.

CDR3 DNA: TGTGCCAGCAGCGTAGATGACAGCTCCTACGAGCAGTACTTC. As protein: CASSVDDSSYEQYF. The chain employs TRBV9 and TRBJ2-7; TRBD1 is a possible D gene (5 bases). CDR3 length: 14 residues. V was trimmed by 0 bases and J by 0 bases, leaving 7 bases between them. Germline values: CDR1 SGDLS, CDR2 YYNGEE.

The chain carries TRBV6-1 and TRBJ1-5, with D uncertain. The V gene's germline CDR1 is MNHNS and CDR2 SASEGT. This CDR3 spans 14 amino acids. V lost 6 bases to trimming and J lost 7 bases, with 16 bases between them. The CDR3 DNA is TGTGCCAGCAGGGATTGGCAGGTCGGCCAGCCCCAGCATTTT. It codes for CASRDWQVGQPQHF.

This clone appeared a single time. The V call is TRBV6-4, the J call TRBJ2-1; D is possibly TRBD2 (5 bases). CDR3 size: 13 residues. The germline V gene has CDR1 MRHNA and CDR2 SNTAGT. The V and J ends lost 0 bases and 13 bases respectively, with 13 bases between them. The CDR3 region has the DNA TGTGCCAGCAGTGACTCGTTGAGGGTCCCCCAGTTCTTC. Its translation is CASSDSLRVPQFF.

The chain recombines TRBV2 with TRBJ2-1; D not certain. The V gene lost 5 bases and the J gene lost 7 bases, with 12 bases spanning the gap. The CDR3 spans 13 residues. Germline V CDR1 and CDR2: SNHLY, FYNNEI. Written as DNA, the CDR3 is TGTGCCAGCAGTCCCAGCTGGAGTAATGAGCAGTTCTTC. Translated: CASSPSWSNEQFF.

The J gene is TRBJ1-5, the V gene TRBV6-5; no reliable D call. Germline CDR1 reads MNHEY; CDR2 reads SVGAGI. V lost 5 bases to trimming and J lost 4 bases, with 6 bases between them. The CDR3 has 12 amino acids. The CDR3 region is CASSPSNQPQHF. DNA of the CDR3: TGTGCCAGCAGTCCCTCTAATCAGCCCCAGCATTTT.

The chain uses TRBV28 and TRBJ1-1; 7 bases line up with TRBD1. V was pared by 8 bases and J by 8 bases, with 14 bases of the junction left unmatched. CDR3 length equals 14 residues. Germline lookup yields CDR1 MDHEN and CDR2 SYDVKM. In DNA form, the CDR3 reads TGTGCCAGCGCAAGACAGGGCGCAGTTTGGGAAGCTTTCTTT. It codes for CASARQGAVWEAFF.

The gene calls are TRBV4-2 and TRBJ1-1; D call uncertain. The CDR3 consists of 13 residues. Trimming took off 5 bases at V and 0 bases at J, with 7 bases between the two ends. The germline V gene has CDR1 LGHNA and CDR2 YNFKEQ. The CDR3 nucleotides are TGTGCCAGCAGCACACACCTGAACACTGAAGCTTTCTTT. Residues: CASSTHLNTEAFF.

This clone has a single count. The chain has TRBV2 and TRBJ2-5; 7 bases are shared with TRBD1. The CDR3 has 15 amino acids. CDR1 SNHLY and CDR2 FYNNEI come from the germline V gene. The V segment lost 7 bases and the J segment 4 bases; nucleotides outside the gene matches: 12. The CDR3 here is CASKAQGMLGETQYF. The CDR3 nucleotides are TGTGCCAGCAAAGCACAGGGGATGTTAGGAGAGACCCAGTACTTC.

This clone was seen only once. The V gene is TRBV25-1, the J gene TRBJ1-1; D may be TRBD1 (5 bases). V gave up 2 bases and J gave up 1 base, with 8 bases separating them. This CDR3 is built from 14 residues. Germline V lookup: CDR1 MGHDK, CDR2 SYGVNS. The DNA for the CDR3 is TGTGCCAGCAGTGAACAGGGTTGGAACACTGAAGCTTTCTTT. Its protein is CASSEQGWNTEAFF.